This T cell receptor (beta chain) was documented in a study of cytomegalovirus exposure and HLA in healthy donors. Findings and caveats of the study: Analysis was carried out at a later point, and it linked a missense DCLRE1C variant to TCR beta V- and J-gene trimming. Sequencing probably produced one cluster of sequence variants that were highly shared.

Nominally healthy donors were sampled, though unrecorded immune exposures were likely. The PCR employed 60 Vbeta primers together with 13 Jbeta primers. The table came from immunoSEQ multiplex PCR; TCRdb's copy has only in-frame clones and leaves some out. The sample has about 150,000 clones, around 75% seen once; the top ten hold less than 2.5%. Germline values: CDR1 LNHNV, CDR2 YYDKDF (reference sequence). The CDR3 runs to 15 residues. Trimming took off 1 base at V and 1 base at J, with 11 bases between the two ends. A single count supports this clone. The antigen is undetermined. Material: PBMCs. The V gene is TRBV15, the J gene TRBJ2-7; a weak D match, TRBD1 (6 bases). The clonotype was recovered from a male donor in good health and CMV-seronegative. The DNA of the CDR3 is TGTGCCACCAGCAGAGGATCTCAGGGGTCCTACGAGCAGTACTTC. Translating it yields CATSRGSQGSYEQYF.